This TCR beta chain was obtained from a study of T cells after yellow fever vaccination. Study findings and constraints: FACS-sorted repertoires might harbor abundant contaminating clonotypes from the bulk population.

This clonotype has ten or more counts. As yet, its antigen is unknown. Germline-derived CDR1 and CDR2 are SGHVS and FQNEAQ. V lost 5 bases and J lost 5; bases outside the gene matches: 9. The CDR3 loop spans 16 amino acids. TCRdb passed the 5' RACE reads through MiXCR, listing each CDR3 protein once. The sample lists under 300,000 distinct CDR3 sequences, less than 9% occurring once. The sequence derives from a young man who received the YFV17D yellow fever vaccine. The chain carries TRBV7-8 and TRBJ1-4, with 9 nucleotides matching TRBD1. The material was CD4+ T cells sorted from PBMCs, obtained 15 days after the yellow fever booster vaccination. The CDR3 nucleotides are TGTGCCAGCAGCCTGGGACAGGGAGTTGCAAATGAAAAACTGTTTTTT. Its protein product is CASSLGQGVANEKLFF.